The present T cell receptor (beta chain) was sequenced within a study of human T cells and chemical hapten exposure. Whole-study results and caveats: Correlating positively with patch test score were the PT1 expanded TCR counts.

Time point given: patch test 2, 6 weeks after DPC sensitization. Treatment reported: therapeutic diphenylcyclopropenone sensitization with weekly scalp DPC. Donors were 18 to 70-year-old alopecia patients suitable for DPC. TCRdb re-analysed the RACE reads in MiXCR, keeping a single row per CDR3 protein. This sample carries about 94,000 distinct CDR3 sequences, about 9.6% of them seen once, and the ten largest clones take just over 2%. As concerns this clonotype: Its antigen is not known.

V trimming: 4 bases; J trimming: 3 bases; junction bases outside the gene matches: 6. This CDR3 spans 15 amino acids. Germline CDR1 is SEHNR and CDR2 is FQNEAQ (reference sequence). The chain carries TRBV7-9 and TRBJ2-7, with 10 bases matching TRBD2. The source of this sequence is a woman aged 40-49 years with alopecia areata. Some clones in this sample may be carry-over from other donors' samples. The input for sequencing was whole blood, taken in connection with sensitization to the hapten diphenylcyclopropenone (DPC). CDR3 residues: CASSYLAGVVYEQYF. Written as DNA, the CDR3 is TGTGCCAGCAGCTACCTAGCGGGAGTGGTCTACGAGCAGTACTTC.